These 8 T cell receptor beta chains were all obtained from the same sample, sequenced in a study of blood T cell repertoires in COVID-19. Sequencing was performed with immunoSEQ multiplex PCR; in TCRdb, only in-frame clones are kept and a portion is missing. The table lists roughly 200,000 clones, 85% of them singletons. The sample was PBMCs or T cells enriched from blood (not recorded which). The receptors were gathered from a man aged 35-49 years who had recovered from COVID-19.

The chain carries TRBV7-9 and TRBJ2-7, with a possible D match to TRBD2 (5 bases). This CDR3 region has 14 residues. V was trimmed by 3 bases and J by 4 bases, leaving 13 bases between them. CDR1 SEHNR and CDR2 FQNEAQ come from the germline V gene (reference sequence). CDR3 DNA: TGTGCCAGCAGCTTTGGTACGGGGAAGTACGAGCAGTACTTC. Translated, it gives CASSFGTGKYEQYF.

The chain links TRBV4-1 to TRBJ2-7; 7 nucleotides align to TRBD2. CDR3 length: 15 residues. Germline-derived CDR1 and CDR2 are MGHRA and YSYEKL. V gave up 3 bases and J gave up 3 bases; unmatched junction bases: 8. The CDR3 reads CASSHGAGEGYEQYF. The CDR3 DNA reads TGCGCCAGCAGCCACGGGGCGGGAGAGGGCTACGAGCAGTACTTC.

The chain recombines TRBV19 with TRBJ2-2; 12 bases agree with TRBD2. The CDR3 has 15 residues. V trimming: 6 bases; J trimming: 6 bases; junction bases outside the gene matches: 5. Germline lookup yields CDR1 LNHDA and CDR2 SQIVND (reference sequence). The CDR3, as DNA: TGTGCCAGTAGGGAGACTAGCGGGAGTCCCGGGGAGCTGTTTTTT. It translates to CASRETSGSPGELFF.

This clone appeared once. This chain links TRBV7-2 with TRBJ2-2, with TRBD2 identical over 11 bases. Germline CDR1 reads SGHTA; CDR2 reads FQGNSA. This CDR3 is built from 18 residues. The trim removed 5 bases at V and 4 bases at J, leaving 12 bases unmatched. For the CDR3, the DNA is TGTGCCAGCAGCCGTAGTGAGGGCCTAGCGGGAGGCACCGGGGAGCTGTTTTTT. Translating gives CASSRSEGLAGGTGELFF.

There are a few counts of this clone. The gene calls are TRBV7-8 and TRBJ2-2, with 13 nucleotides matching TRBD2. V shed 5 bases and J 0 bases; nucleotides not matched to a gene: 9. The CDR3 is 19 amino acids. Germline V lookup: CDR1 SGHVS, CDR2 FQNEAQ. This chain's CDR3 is CASSEGLAGVPANTGELFF. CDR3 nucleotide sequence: TGTGCCAGCAGCGAAGGACTAGCGGGAGTTCCCGCGAACACCGGGGAGCTGTTTTTT. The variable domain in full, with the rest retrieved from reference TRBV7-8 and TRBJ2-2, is GAGVSQSPRYKVAKRGQDVALRCDPISGHVSLFWYQQALGQGPEFLTYFQNEAQLDKSGLPSDRFFAERPEGSVSTLKIQRTQQEDSAVYLCASSEGLAGVPANTGELFFGEGSRLTVL.

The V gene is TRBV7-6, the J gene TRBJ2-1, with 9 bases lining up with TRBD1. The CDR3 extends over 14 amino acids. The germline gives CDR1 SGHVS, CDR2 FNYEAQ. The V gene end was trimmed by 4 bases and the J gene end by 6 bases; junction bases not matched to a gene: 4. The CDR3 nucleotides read TGTGCCAGCAGCTACCCGGACAGGGGCAATGAGCAGTTCTTC. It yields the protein CASSYPDRGNEQFF.

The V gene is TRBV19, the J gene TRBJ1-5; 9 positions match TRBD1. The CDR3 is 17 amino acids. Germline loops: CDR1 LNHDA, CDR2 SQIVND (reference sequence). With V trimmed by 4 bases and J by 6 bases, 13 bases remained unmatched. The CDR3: CASSTWDRETGFQPQHF. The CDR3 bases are TGTGCCAGTAGTACTTGGGACAGGGAAACGGGTTTTCAGCCCCAGCATTTT.

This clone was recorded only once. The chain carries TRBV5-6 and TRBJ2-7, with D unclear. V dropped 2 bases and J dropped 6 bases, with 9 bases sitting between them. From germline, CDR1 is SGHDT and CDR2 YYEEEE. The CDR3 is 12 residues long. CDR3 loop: CASSLRYSEQYF. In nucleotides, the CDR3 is TGTGCCAGCAGCTTACGATACTCCGAGCAGTACTTC.